The clone carrying this T cell receptor beta chain showed up just once. The antigen is not known. The primer mix had 60 Vbeta and 13 Jbeta primers. Libraries were prepared by immunoSEQ multiplex PCR; TCRdb keeps only in-frame clonotypes and omits some of them. The sample holds under 300,000 clones, just over 85% seen once. These data are taken from a study of cytomegalovirus exposure and HLA in healthy donors. General study findings and limits: As confirmed in vitro, a few CMV-associated chains were specific for CMV antigens. An analysis that was carried out later associated some 17,000 TCR beta sequences with HLA alleles at 0.05 false discovery rate. Exclusion as indistinguishable affected some V segments, including TRBV6-2 and TRBV6-3. The number of N-insertions in an Asian-associated ancestry cluster was reportedly below the 666-donor mean in a later analysis.

Per germline, CDR1 SGHAT and CDR2 FQNNGV. This CDR3 comprises 13 residues. Trimming shortened V by 1 base and J by 4 bases, and 5 bases separated the two germline ends. The TCR sequence derives from a man aged 35-49 years in good health and CMV-seropositive. The rearrangement links TRBV11-2 to TRBJ1-5; D remains unclear. The specimen was PBMCs. The DNA for the CDR3 is TGTGCCAGCAGCTTAGGGAGGAATCAGCCCCAGCATTTT. Translation: CASSLGRNQPQHF.